Listed below are T cell receptor beta chains from one sample, sequenced in a study of post-analysis software for immune sequencing data. TCRdb used MiXCR to reprocess the PCR reads, holding one entry per CDR3 protein. The table has about 200,000 distinct CDR3 sequences, 29% seen once. Input material: blood. All receptors come from a girl aged 2-17 years with multiple sclerosis. Each CDR3 is given with its conserved first and last residue. Each record gives: clone size, D gene, J gene, V gene, CDR3 protein, CDR3 DNA. The D gene is left open where the match is weak. The size entry is marked missing in some rows and otherwise reads once, few, many or a size class.

few,TRBD1,TRBJ1-6,TRBV6-2/TRBV6-3,CASSPRGRERSPLHF,TGTGCCAGCAGTCCGAGGGGGCGAGAACGTTCACCCCTCCACTTT
many,.,TRBJ2-7,TRBV27,CASSAGLKYEQYF,TGTGCCAGCAGTGCGGGACTTAAATACGAGCAGTACTTC
.,.,TRBJ2-7,TRBV2,CASSERAVRHNEQYF,TGTGCCAGCAGTGAAAGGGCAGTTCGGCATAACGAGCAGTACTTC
many,TRBD2,TRBJ2-5,TRBV5-5,CASSFGLAGGEQYF,TGTGCCAGCAGCTTCGGCCTAGCGGGAGGTGAGCAGTACTTC
.,.,TRBJ2-2,TRBV7-9,CASSVTRGPNTGELFF,TGTGCCAGCAGTGTGACGCGGGGGCCGAACACCGGGGAGCTGTTTTTT
.,TRBD2,TRBJ2-7,TRBV6-2/TRBV6-3,CASSYFPLFPGLAGENFSYEQYF,TGTGCCAGCAGTTACTTTCCCCTCTTCCCGGGACTAGCGGGAGAGAACTTCTCCTACGAGCAGTACTTC
.,.,TRBJ2-7,TRBV10-3,CAISPPGADSSYEQYF,TGTGCCATCAGTCCCCCCGGTGCGGACAGTTCCTACGAGCAGTACTTC
few,.,TRBJ2-3,TRBV27,CASSLAWLGRLTDTQYF,TGTGCCAGCAGTTTGGCGTGGCTAGGACGTCTGACAGATACGCAGTATTTT
.,.,TRBJ2-1,TRBV27,CANSLEGNEQFF,TGTGCCAACAGTTTGGAGGGGAATGAGCAGTTCTTC
many,TRBD2,TRBJ2-7,TRBV28,CASRTGGGGLGVQQYF,TGTGCCAGCAGGACCGGCGGGGGGGGACTAGGTGTACAGCAGTACTTC
.,TRBD1,TRBJ2-1,TRBV5-1,CASSLHGQGNEQFF,TGCGCCAGCAGCTTGCACGGACAGGGAAATGAGCAGTTCTTC
once,TRBD1,TRBJ2-7,TRBV6-1,CASSPGQGAVNEQYF,TGTGCCAGCTCCCCCGGACAGGGGGCGGTCAATGAGCAGTACTTC
.,.,TRBJ2-7,TRBV28,CASSSTLYEQYF,TGTGCCAGCAGTTCCACCCTCTACGAGCAGTACTTC
.,TRBD1,TRBJ2-7,TRBV29-1,CSVGKWDREFYEQYF,TGCAGCGTAGGGAAGTGGGACAGGGAGTTCTACGAGCAGTACTTC
.,TRBD2,TRBJ2-2,TRBV11-2,CASNLDQNRGVTGELFF,TGTGCCAGCAACTTAGACCAAAACCGGGGGGTCACCGGGGAGCTGTTTTTT
.,.,TRBJ2-5,TRBV20-1,CSARDLRAGRYNEQYF,TGCAGTGCTAGAGATCTGAGGGCAGGCCGCTACAATGAGCAGTACTTC
many,.,TRBJ1-2,TRBV12-3/TRBV12-4,CASSSPGGNYGYTF,TGTGCCAGCAGTTCCCCCGGGGGGAACTATGGCTACACCTTC
few,.,TRBJ1-6,TRBV20-1,CSLASGAGSPLHF,TGCAGTCTAGCCTCAGGGGCTGGTTCACCCCTCCACTTT
.,.,TRBJ2-7,TRBV14,CASSQPGIYEQYF,TGTGCCAGCAGCCAACCCGGGATCTACGAGCAGTACTTC
.,TRBD1,TRBJ1-1,TRBV20-1,CSATRTGGTTEAFF,TGCAGTGCTACCCGGACAGGGGGAACCACTGAAGCTTTCTTT
many,.,TRBJ2-7,TRBV7-9,CASSFGQINEQYF,TGTGCCAGCAGCTTCGGACAAATCAACGAGCAGTACTTC
.,.,TRBJ1-1,TRBV5-1,CASSLDSPATLNMNTEAFF,TGCGCCAGCAGCTTGGATTCCCCAGCAACCCTTAACATGAACACTGAAGCTTTCTTT
many,TRBD2,TRBJ2-7,TRBV7-8,CASSPTGLAGNEQYF,TGTGCCAGCAGCCCGACCGGACTAGCGGGGAACGAGCAGTACTTC
few,.,TRBJ1-1,TRBV20-1,CSARDALGRTNTEAFF,TGCAGTGCTAGAGACGCCCTAGGACGGACGAACACTGAAGCTTTCTTT
.,TRBD1,TRBJ2-5,TRBV20-1,CSAREPGQGQYF,TGCAGTGCTAGAGAACCCGGACAGGGGCAGTACTTC
few,TRBD1,TRBJ1-1,TRBV6-5,CASIQGVGTEAFF,TGTGCCAGCATCCAGGGGGTTGGAACTGAAGCTTTCTTT
.,TRBD1,TRBJ1-5,TRBV19,CASNGPGQGYQPQHF,TGTGCCAGTAACGGACCGGGACAGGGGTATCAGCCCCAGCATTTT
few,TRBD1,TRBJ2-7,TRBV6-5,CASSYGDRDYEQYF,TGTGCCAGCAGTTACGGGGACAGGGACTACGAGCAGTACTTC
.,TRBD1,TRBJ2-5,TRBV28,CASSLPEGQAEYF,TGTGCCAGCAGTCTTCCCGAGGGACAGGCTGAGTACTTC
many,.,TRBJ2-7,TRBV6-2/TRBV6-3,CASSYSGRTYEQYF,TGTGCCAGCAGTTACTCTGGCAGGACCTACGAGCAGTACTTC
.,.,TRBJ2-7,TRBV3-1,CASSRGTGGYYEQYF,TGTGCCAGCAGCCGGGGGACTGGCGGCTACTACGAGCAGTACTTC
.,.,TRBJ2-1,TRBV7-2,CASSLGVRVVNEQFF,TGTGCCAGCAGCTTAGGCGTCAGGGTTGTGAATGAGCAGTTCTTC
.,TRBD1,TRBJ1-5,TRBV30,CAWGGDRGVRHF,TGTGCCTGGGGTGGGGACAGAGGCGTTAGGCATTTT
many,.,TRBJ1-5,TRBV10-3,CAISESGQRNQPQHF,TGTGCCATCAGTGAGTCGGGGCAGCGCAATCAGCCCCAGCATTTT
.,TRBD2,TRBJ2-7,TRBV6-1,CASSTRRSGTSGSYEQYF,TGTGCCAGCAGCACACGGCGCTCCGGGACTAGCGGGAGCTACGAGCAGTACTTC
.,.,TRBJ2-1,TRBV28,CASLGTPEDEQFF,TGTGCCAGCCTAGGGACTCCCGAAGATGAGCAGTTCTTC